This T cell receptor (beta chain) was captured in a study of identical twins. Trimming took off 9 bases at V and 8 bases at J, with 11 bases between the two ends. This CDR3 has 11 residues. CDR1 is SGHAT, CDR2 FQDESV, per germline (reference sequence). There are many counts of this clonotype. Carrying unique molecular identifiers, the cDNA also gained a universal primer site through template switching. TCRdb redid the calling of the 5' RACE reads with MiXCR, one entry per CDR3 protein. Among around 510,000 distinct CDR3 sequences, roughly an eighth were seen once, and the ten largest hold approximately 1%. The same data also contributed to another study, on yellow fever vaccine responses in identical twins.

The sample taken for sequencing was CD4+ T cells sorted from blood. The V call is TRBV11-1, the J call TRBJ2-1; D remains unclear. The source of this sequence is a woman aged 18 to 35 in good health. CDR3 region: CASCAEHEQFF. The DNA of the CDR3 is TGTGCCAGTTGCGCCGAACATGAGCAGTTCTTC.